Presented here are 26 T cell receptor beta chains from one specimen sequenced in a study of monozygotic twins with inflammatory bowel disease. Following a re-call of the 5' RACE reads, TCRdb has one entry per CDR3 protein and lacks DNA. The sample's table shows 160,000 or so distinct CDR3 sequences. Sequenced: blood. Receptor source: a human donor with ulcerative colitis or Crohn's disease, or a healthy co-twin of an affected twin (not recorded which).

This chain connects TRBV30 to TRBJ1-5; without DNA, the TCRdb call of TRBD1 cannot be checked. The CDR3 covers 13 residues. Germline values: CDR1 GTSNPN, CDR2 SVGIG (reference sequence). The CDR3: CAWSVRAYEPQHF.

The genes are TRBV7-2 and TRBJ1-5. Germline CDR1 is SGHTA and CDR2 is FQGNSA. The CDR3 is made up of 13 amino acids. This CDR3 reads CASSLEGGLFQHF.

The chain is built from TRBV12-3 or TRBV12-4 and TRBJ2-7; TCRdb selects TRBD2, and the lack of DNA leaves this call unchecked. The CDR3 extends over 14 amino acids. This CDR3 reads CASSPYGGAYEQYF.

The V gene is TRBV6-2 or TRBV6-3, the J gene TRBJ2-6; TCRdb's D gene call, TRBD1, goes unchecked for lack of DNA. From germline, CDR1 is MNHEY and CDR2 SVGEGT. This CDR3 comprises 15 residues. The CDR3 sequence is CASRWDRAGANVLTF.

This rearrangement joins TRBV29-1 to TRBJ2-1; TCRdb names TRBD2, which stays unverified in the absence of DNA. CDR1 SQVTM and CDR2 ANQGSEA come from the germline V gene. The CDR3 length is 16 residues. The CDR3 loop is CSVGTSGSQAYNEQFF.

The rearrangement uses TRBV6-2 or TRBV6-3 and TRBJ2-1. This CDR3 is 13 amino acids long. The V gene's germline CDR1 is MNHEY and CDR2 SVGEGT. CDR3 sequence: CASSYLTGNEQFF.

The chain uses TRBV11-2 and TRBJ2-3. The germline V gene encodes CDR1 SGHAT and CDR2 FQNNGV. This CDR3 contains 15 residues. CDR3 sequence: CASSLDYTLADTQYF.

This sequence joins TRBV4-3 and TRBJ1-5; with no DNA, the TCRdb D assignment of TRBD1 cannot be verified. The CDR3 spans 17 residues. CDR1 LGHNA and CDR2 YSLEER come from the germline V gene. The CDR3 reads CASSQDPPGGGNQPQHF.

The genes are TRBV28 and TRBJ2-7; as DNA is missing, the TRBD2 call by TCRdb cannot be tested. This CDR3 has 16 residues. Germline V gene lookup returns CDR1 MDHEN and CDR2 SYDVKM. The CDR3: CASSPWPAGSSYEQYF.

The chain's CDR3 is CASSQEWEGVGGYTF. The chain combines TRBV4-3 with TRBJ1-2. Per the germline V gene, CDR1 is LGHNA and CDR2 is YSLEER. This CDR3 contains 15 residues.

The rearrangement links TRBV19 to TRBJ1-2. CDR1 and CDR2 from the germline V gene are LNHDA and SQIVND (reference sequence). There are 13 residues in the CDR3. The CDR3 spells CASSTEEHYGYTF.

The rearrangement links TRBV7-2 to TRBJ2-7; TCRdb proposes TRBD1, but this gene call is untestable without DNA. This CDR3 is built from 13 residues. Per the germline V gene, CDR1 is SGHTA and CDR2 is FQGNSA. CDR3 sequence reads: CASTHGATYEQYF.

The J gene is TRBJ1-2, the V gene TRBV5-1; the TCRdb D gene call, TRBD1, has no DNA to confirm it. This CDR3 has 15 residues. The germline V gene has CDR1 SGHRS and CDR2 YFSETQ. The CDR3 protein is CASSLGQGEGYGYTF.

The rearrangement links TRBV9 to TRBJ2-2; lacking DNA, the TRBD2 call made by TCRdb goes unchecked. The germline CDR1 and CDR2 sequences are SGDLS and YYNGEE. This CDR3 comprises 14 residues. The CDR3 here is CASSVRLKDGELFF. The whole variable domain, filled in from reference TRBV9 and TRBJ2-2, reads DSGVTQTPKHLITATGQRVTLRCSPRSGDLSVYWYQQSLDQGLQFLIQYYNGEERAKGNILERFSAQQFPDLHSELNLSSLELGDSALYFCASSVRLKDGELFFGEGSRLTVL.

The chain links TRBV9 to TRBJ1-2. This CDR3 contains 13 residues. Germline CDR1 is SGDLS and CDR2 is YYNGEE. The CDR3 loop is CTSSGGTMQGYTF.

The chain is built from TRBV19 and TRBJ2-6; TCRdb indicates TRBD1, and absent DNA this call remains unverified. This CDR3 region has 15 residues. From germline, CDR1 is LNHDA and CDR2 SQIVND (reference sequence). The CDR3: CASNNRGPGANVLTF.

V usage is TRBV20-1 and J usage is TRBJ2-1; TCRdb designates TRBD2, a call that cannot be tested without DNA. The CDR3 consists of 15 residues. The germline gives CDR1 DFQATT, CDR2 SNEGSKA (reference sequence). CDR3: CSATPLAHSYNEQFF.

The rearrangement joins TRBV13 to TRBJ2-3; TCRdb reports TRBD2, a call that lacks DNA to check it against. Germline CDR1 reads PRHDT; CDR2 reads FYEKMQ (reference sequence). This CDR3 region has 16 residues. The CDR3 protein is CASSLELAGDPDTQYF.

This chain uses TRBV11-2 with TRBJ2-7. This CDR3 is 13 amino acids long. CDR1 SGHAT and CDR2 FQNNGV come from the germline V gene. This CDR3 reads CASSPSSSYEQYF.

The chain links TRBV7-2 to TRBJ2-5; TCRdb lists TRBD1, though no DNA is available to test this call. The CDR3 has 14 residues. CDR1 SGHTA and CDR2 FQGNSA come from the germline V gene. The CDR3 loop is CASSPDREQETQYF.

The chain carries TRBV4-1 and TRBJ2-1; TCRdb indicates TRBD2, and absent DNA this call remains unverified. CDR3 size: 16 residues. Germline V gene data show CDR1 as MGHRA and CDR2 as YSYEKL. The chain's CDR3 is CASSQPSGLVNNEQFF.

V gene TRBV3-1 combines with J gene TRBJ2-3; the D call from TCRdb, TRBD1, cannot be confirmed without DNA. The length of the CDR3 is 15 residues. Germline-derived CDR1 and CDR2 are LGHDT and YNNKEL (reference sequence). CDR3 region: CASSQTGEVTDTQYF.

The CDR3: CASSFGQNQPQHF. The chain joins TRBV2 to TRBJ1-5; TCRdb designates TRBD1, a call that cannot be tested without DNA. Germline CDR1 and CDR2: SNHLY and FYNNEI. The CDR3 spans 13 residues.

The V call is TRBV20-1, the J call TRBJ2-1; lacking DNA, the TRBD2 call made by TCRdb goes unchecked. The CDR3 covers 12 residues. The germline V gene encodes CDR1 DFQATT and CDR2 SNEGSKA (reference sequence). CDR3 loop: CSARTGGSEQFF.

V is TRBV18 and J is TRBJ2-7; no DNA is available, so the TRBD1 call from TCRdb remains unchecked. Per germline, CDR1 KGHSH and CDR2 LQKENI. CDR3 length: 13 amino acids. Here the CDR3 reads CASSPESGSEQYF.

The V and J genes are TRBV5-6 and TRBJ2-4; the D call from TCRdb, TRBD1, cannot be confirmed without DNA. CDR3 length: 13 amino acids. The germline V gene encodes CDR1 SGHDT and CDR2 YYEEEE. CDR3 sequence reads: CASSLRTGLIQYF.